One and the same sample provided the 27 T cell receptor beta chains below, sequenced in a study of blood T cell repertoires in COVID-19. TCRdb's table, derived via immunoSEQ multiplex PCR, lists solely in-frame clones and lacks some. Seen here are under 350,000 clones, about 89% observed once, and the top ten hold approximately 4.6%. Material for sequencing was peripheral blood. Source of these receptors: a man aged 35 to 55 with acute or convalescent COVID-19.

V usage is TRBV7-9 and J usage is TRBJ2-1; 9 bases match TRBD1. The ends lost 1 base at V and 4 bases at J; junction bases unmatched: 2. The CDR3 loop spans 15 amino acids. CDR1 and CDR2 (germline): SEHNR, FQNEAQ (reference sequence). The CDR3 protein is CASSLDRGPYNEQFF. CDR3 bases: TGTGCCAGCAGCTTAGACAGGGGGCCATACAATGAGCAGTTCTTC.

The chain links TRBV5-1 to TRBJ2-3; 16 bases map to TRBD2. V was pared by 4 bases and J by 0 bases, with 5 bases of the junction left unmatched. Looked up from germline, CDR1 is SGHRS and CDR2 is YFSETQ. The CDR3 sequence is 18 residues long. The chain's CDR3 is CASSPGLAGGPSTDTQYF. Written as DNA, the CDR3 is TGCGCCAGCAGCCCGGGACTAGCGGGGGGGCCAAGCACAGATACGCAGTATTTT.

The rearrangement links TRBV5-1 to TRBJ1-5; D remains unclear. CDR1 is SGHRS, CDR2 YFSETQ, per germline. V was pared by 4 bases and J by 9 bases, with 17 bases between. The CDR3 sequence is 14 residues long. CDR3 sequence: CASSPSPGLAPQHF. The DNA of the CDR3 is TGCGCCAGCAGCCCCTCGCCTGGGCTCGCGCCCCAGCATTTT.

This chain joins TRBV19 and TRBJ2-1; TRBD1 is a possible D gene (5 bases). Germline-derived CDR1 and CDR2 are LNHDA and SQIVND (reference sequence). CDR3 length: 15 amino acids. Deletions cut 1 base from V and 4 bases from J, with 11 bases between. CDR3 in amino acids: CASSIGPGPYNEQFF. For the CDR3, the DNA is TGTGCCAGTAGTATAGGTCCAGGGCCTTACAATGAGCAGTTCTTC.

The chain combines TRBV6-4 with TRBJ2-7; 7 bases align to TRBD2. V trimming: 2 bases; J trimming: 3 bases; junction bases outside the gene matches: 4. CDR3 length: 14 amino acids. Germline CDR1 is MRHNA and CDR2 is SNTAGT. The DNA for the CDR3 is TGTGCCAGCAGTGACCCGCGGACTAGCTACGAGCAGTACTTC. Its translation: CASSDPRTSYEQYF.

V gene TRBV11-2 combines with J gene TRBJ1-1, with D unclear. Trimming took off 5 bases at V and 11 bases at J, with 21 bases between the two ends. CDR1 is SGHAT and CDR2 is FQNNGV in the germline V gene. This CDR3 comprises 14 residues. The CDR3 DNA follows: TGTGCCAGCAGCACCCGCGGGGTAGGCGGGTCTGCTTTCTTT. It encodes CASSTRGVGGSAFF.

J is TRBJ2-1 and V is TRBV19; 9 bases match TRBD1. This CDR3 is built from 15 residues. The ends lost 7 bases at V and 7 bases at J; junction bases unmatched: 11. CDR1 is LNHDA, CDR2 SQIVND, per germline (reference sequence). CDR3 protein: CASMVGTGFTNEQFF. CDR3 nucleotides: TGTGCCAGTATGGTCGGGACAGGGTTTACAAATGAGCAGTTCTTC. The full variable domain, rest sourced from reference TRBV19 and TRBJ2-1, is DGGITQSPKYLFRKEGQNVTLSCEQNLNHDAMYWYRQDPGQGLRLIYYSQIVNDFQKGDIAEGYSVSREKKESFPLTVTSAQKNPTAFYLCASMVGTGFTNEQFFGPGTRLTVL.

This sequence joins TRBV3-1 (or the pseudogene TRBV3-2) and TRBJ1-2; tentative D call: TRBD1 (5 bases). The germline CDR1 and CDR2 sequences are LGHDT and YNNKEL (reference sequence). V was pared by 5 bases and J by 2 bases, with 15 bases between. The CDR3 sequence is 15 residues long. The CDR3 is CASSYIGRGNYGYTF. The CDR3 coding sequence is TGTGCCAGCAGCTATATTGGAAGGGGAAACTATGGCTACACCTTC.

The chain couples TRBV30 to TRBJ1-6; D is unresolved. Germline CDR1 reads GTSNPN; CDR2 reads SVGIG (reference sequence). V was shortened by 0 bases and J by 3 bases, with 9 bases between the two germline ends. The length of the CDR3 is 15 residues. CDR3 DNA sequence: TGTGCCTGGAGTGTTGGCGGCCTCTATAATTCACCCCTCCACTTT. Translated: CAWSVGGLYNSPLHF.

The rearrangement joins TRBV30 to TRBJ1-3, with D perhaps matching TRBD1 (5 bases). V lost 2 bases to trimming and J lost 1 base, with 15 bases between them. Germline values: CDR1 GTSNPN, CDR2 SVGIG (reference sequence). This CDR3 has 16 residues. CDR3 nucleotide sequence: TGTGCCTGGAGTTTGGGCGGGGCGATATCTGGAAACACCATATATTTT. It translates to CAWSLGGAISGNTIYF.

Points on this clone: A junction boundary mismatches the germline segment, possibly from a read error. The genes are TRBV6-5 and TRBJ2-2; 13 bases map to TRBD2. CDR3 length equals 16 residues. CDR1 and CDR2 (germline): MNHEY, SVGAGI. CDR3 sequence (DNA): TGTGCCAGCACTTACGGGACTAGCGGGGCTACCGGGGAGCTGTTTTTT. Encoded protein: CASTYGTSGATGELFF.

The chain uses TRBV5-6 and TRBJ1-5, with D perhaps TRBD1 (5 bases). The germline CDR1 and CDR2 sequences are SGHDT and YYEEEE. Deletions cut 4 bases from V and 0 bases from J, with 14 bases between. This CDR3 comprises 16 residues. The CDR3 bases are TGTGCCAGCAGCCTAGCGGGGGGGTTTAGCAATCAGCCCCAGCATTTT. It yields the protein CASSLAGGFSNQPQHF.

This clone was found once. The chain employs TRBV7-6 and TRBJ2-2; 8 bases map to TRBD1. This CDR3 comprises 15 residues. V shed 6 bases, J shed 5 bases, and the junction held 8 bases outside the gene matches. Germline lookup yields CDR1 SGHVS and CDR2 FNYEAQ. The CDR3 DNA follows: TGTGCCAGCAGTTACGGGACAGGCATGACCGGGGAGCTGTTTTTT. It codes for CASSYGTGMTGELFF. Supplemented by reference TRBV7-6 and TRBJ2-2, the full variable domain reads GAGVSQSPRYKVTKRGQDVALRCDPISGHVSLYWYRQALGQGPEFLTYFNYEAQQDKSGLPNDRFSAERPEGSISTLTIQRTEQRDSAMYRCASSYGTGMTGELFFGEGSRLTVL.

The chain links TRBV5-4 to TRBJ2-7; D remains ambiguous. The germline gives CDR1 SGHNT, CDR2 YYREEE (reference sequence). Trimming took off 0 bases at V and 3 bases at J, with 13 bases between the two ends. The CDR3 is 15 amino acids. The CDR3 sequence is CASSLGQEVLYEQYF. CDR3 DNA: TGTGCCAGCAGCTTGGGGCAAGAAGTTCTCTACGAGCAGTACTTC.

The gene calls are TRBV15 and TRBJ2-2; tentatively, D is TRBD1 (5 bases). Trimming removed 0 bases at V and 6 bases at J, with 8 bases between. The CDR3 covers 14 residues. CDR1 is LNHNV, CDR2 YYDKDF, per germline (reference sequence). CDR3 loop: CATSRETRAGELFF. CDR3 coding DNA: TGTGCCACCAGCAGAGAAACCAGGGCCGGGGAGCTGTTTTTT.

V is TRBV9 and J is TRBJ1-2; 9 bases fit TRBD1. Germline loops: CDR1 SGDLS, CDR2 YYNGEE. V shed 6 bases and J 4 bases; nucleotides not matched to a gene: 4. The CDR3 loop spans 13 amino acids. CDR3 residues: CASNQGQGYGYTF. The CDR3 DNA reads as TGTGCCAGCAACCAGGGACAGGGCTATGGCTACACCTTC.

The chain couples TRBV5-4 to TRBJ1-1; 8 nucleotides line up with TRBD1. Germline V lookup: CDR1 SGHNT, CDR2 YYREEE (reference sequence). V was pared by 2 bases and J by 7 bases, with 7 bases of the junction left unmatched. The CDR3 length is 14 residues. The DNA of the CDR3 is TGTGCCAGCAGCTTTCCACCCGGACAGGGTGAAGCTTTCTTT. It encodes CASSFPPGQGEAFF.

The chain is built from TRBV4-2 and TRBJ1-3; 7 positions match TRBD1. The CDR3 extends over 16 amino acids. V gave up 1 base and J gave up 4 bases; unmatched junction bases: 7. The germline CDR1 and CDR2 sequences are LGHNA and YNFKEQ. CDR3 protein: CASSQGDRDLGNTIYF. The CDR3 region has the DNA TGTGCCAGCAGCCAAGGGGACAGAGACTTGGGAAACACCATATATTTT.

The chain links TRBV6-5 to TRBJ2-2; D might be TRBD1 (7 bases). The V and J ends lost 5 bases and 4 bases respectively, with 11 bases between them. This CDR3 is built from 14 residues. Germline-derived CDR1 and CDR2 are MNHEY and SVGAGI. CDR3 in DNA: TGTGCCAGCAGTCAGGGGGAGGCCACCGGGGAGCTGTTTTTT. Translated: CASSQGEATGELFF.

Comments on this clone: Distinct nucleotide sequences in the sample also encode this CDR3. CDR3 sequence reads: CASSLGPLNTEAFF. The DNA of the CDR3 is TGTGCCAGCTCTCTTGGCCCGCTGAACACTGAAGCTTTCTTT. The chain has TRBV11-2 and TRBJ1-1, with D unclear. Germline V gene data show CDR1 as SGHAT and CDR2 as FQNNGV. The V and J ends lost 8 bases and 0 bases respectively, with 13 bases between them. The CDR3 extends over 14 amino acids.

The chain carries TRBV30 and TRBJ1-5; TRBD1 might be the D (5 bases). Trimming removed 2 bases at V and 9 bases at J, with 17 bases between. Germline CDR1 reads GTSNPN; CDR2 reads SVGIG (reference sequence). The CDR3 covers 14 residues. CDR3 region: CAWSPRGGVGPQHF. Written as DNA, the CDR3 is TGTGCCTGGAGTCCCCGGGGAGGGGTAGGGCCCCAGCATTTT.

The rearrangement links TRBV5-1 to TRBJ1-1; tentatively, D is TRBD1 (5 bases). Germline CDR1 is SGHRS and CDR2 is YFSETQ. Trimming left V 2 bases short and J 1 base short, with 12 bases between. CDR3 length: 15 amino acids. CDR3 coding DNA: TGCGCCAGCAGCTTTGTAGGGGAAGGGAACACTGAAGCTTTCTTT. Translated: CASSFVGEGNTEAFF.

V is TRBV4-1 and J is TRBJ1-2, with D possibly matching TRBD1 (5 bases). Deletions cut 0 bases from V and 3 bases from J, with 11 bases between. This CDR3 is built from 15 residues. Looked up from germline, CDR1 is MGHRA and CDR2 is YSYEKL. The CDR3 loop reads CASSQDSGTYYGYTF. CDR3 bases: TGCGCCAGCAGCCAAGATTCTGGGACTTACTATGGCTACACCTTC.

This chain links TRBV5-1 with TRBJ1-1, with no clear D. Trimming removed 3 bases from V and 7 bases from J, with 13 bases in between. Germline-derived CDR1 and CDR2 are SGHRS and YFSETQ. This CDR3 is 13 amino acids long. This CDR3 is CASSSRGALEAFF. CDR3 sequence (DNA): TGCGCCAGCAGCTCACGGGGAGCTCTTGAAGCTTTCTTT.

The chain links TRBV7-8 to TRBJ1-5, with D perhaps TRBD1 (5 bases). The CDR3 runs 15 residues. V dropped 7 bases and J dropped 1 base, with 14 bases sitting between them. Germline V gives CDR1 SGHVS, CDR2 FQNEAQ. CDR3 bases: TGTGCCAGCACGGGAGGGGCCCCGAGCAATCAGCCCCAGCATTTT. Protein: CASTGGAPSNQPQHF.

This chain uses TRBV6-4 with TRBJ1-2; 8 bases are shared with TRBD1. The germline gives CDR1 MRHNA, CDR2 SNTAGT. CDR3 size: 14 residues. V was pared by 7 bases and J by 5 bases, with 9 bases of the junction left unmatched. The CDR3 is CASTQSDRDYGYTF. CDR3 nucleotides: TGTGCCAGCACCCAATCGGACAGGGATTATGGCTACACCTTC.

This chain joins TRBV6-1 and TRBJ1-1, with D perhaps TRBD1 (5 bases). V was shortened by 3 bases and J by 4 bases, with 6 bases between the two germline ends. Germline CDR1 MNHNS, CDR2 SASEGT. This CDR3 has 12 amino acids. The CDR3 bases are TGTGCCAGCAGTGATGACAGCACTGAAGCTTTCTTT. As protein: CASSDDSTEAFF.